Shown below are 2 T cell receptor beta chains from a single sample sequenced in a study of response to subunit inactivated influenza vaccine. MiXCR, run by TCRdb on the RT-PCR reads, gives a single entry per CDR3 protein. Of roughly 710,000 distinct CDR3 sequences listed, about 14% are singletons. Sequencing used PBMCs from blood, obtained 14 to 15 days before vaccination. The receptor set was obtained from a man aged 45-65 years who received an inactivated influenza vaccine.

Of note for this clonotype: A junction end diverges from the germline sequence, so it may reflect a read error. The chain uses TRBV7-8 and TRBJ2-1; D may be TRBD2 (6 bases). The CDR3 length is 14 residues. Germline V gene data show CDR1 as SGHVS and CDR2 as FQNEAQ. DNA for the CDR3: TGTGCCAGCAGCTTGCAGACTGGCGGGGTGATTAAGAACTTC. This encodes CASSLQTGGVIKNF.

This chain connects TRBV29-1 to TRBJ1-3; D unresolved. Trimming took 2 bases from V and 0 from J, leaving 5 bases between them. The CDR3 extends over 13 amino acids. Germline values: CDR1 SQVTM, CDR2 ANQGSEA. The CDR3 coding sequence is TGCAGCGTTGAACTGAGCTCTGGAAACACCATATATTTT. Its translation: CSVELSSGNTIYF.